The 18 T cell receptor beta chains listed next were all sequenced from one sample in a study of shared clonotypes between healthy human individuals. TCRdb keeps only in-frame clones here, not all; method: immunoSEQ multiplex PCR. In the table there are approximately 2,000,000 clones, about 93% of which are singletons. Naive CD8 populations comprised CD45RO-negative cells positively selected for CCR7, excluding terminally differentiated effector memory CD45RA+ cells. Sequencing was done on a sample of naive CD8+ T cells from PBMCs. The receptors stem from a man aged 18 to 29 in good health. Some clones in this sample may be carry-over from other donors' samples.

Only a few counts were recorded for this clone. V usage is TRBV10-3 and J usage is TRBJ1-1; D is perhaps TRBD1 (5 bases). Germline V gives CDR1 ENHRY, CDR2 SYGVKD. Trimming left V 6 bases short and J 8 bases short, with 13 bases between. This CDR3 contains 12 residues. The chain's CDR3 is CAIRVAGAEAFF. The CDR3 DNA is TGTGCCATCAGAGTCGCCGGGGCAGAAGCTTTCTTT.

This chain joins TRBV29-1 and TRBJ1-2, with TRBD1 identical over 7 bases. Looked up from germline, CDR1 is SQVTM and CDR2 is ANQGSEA. V was clipped by 4 bases and J by 4 bases; unmatched bases: 3. This CDR3 region has 12 residues. The CDR3 DNA sequence: TGCAGCGTTGCGACAGGGACCTATGGCTACACCTTC. The encoded protein is CSVATGTYGYTF.

V gene TRBV28 combines with J gene TRBJ2-7; TRBD2 agrees at 8 bases. The CDR3 contains 14 residues. After removal of 8 bases from V and 6 bases from J, the junction contained 12 bases not matched to a gene. Per the germline V gene, CDR1 is MDHEN and CDR2 is SYDVKM. The CDR3 sequence is CASHARREVLEQYF. The CDR3 coding sequence is TGTGCCAGCCACGCTCGGCGGGAGGTGCTCGAGCAGTACTTC.

The chain carries TRBV19 and TRBJ2-3; D remains unclear. This CDR3 is 12 amino acids long. Trimming removed 3 bases from V and 6 bases from J, with 7 bases in between. Germline values: CDR1 LNHDA, CDR2 SQIVND (reference sequence). The CDR3 here is CASSMTRDTQYF. In DNA form, the CDR3 reads TGTGCCAGTAGTATGACCAGGGATACGCAGTATTTT.

The chain recombines TRBV10-3 with TRBJ2-7; perhaps TRBD1 as D (5 bases). The germline CDR1 and CDR2 sequences are ENHRY and SYGVKD. The CDR3 length is 14 residues. Trimming removed 0 bases from V and 3 bases from J, with 9 bases in between. CDR3: CAISESTAFYEQYF. Written as DNA, the CDR3 is TGTGCCATCAGTGAGTCGACAGCCTTCTACGAGCAGTACTTC.

V and J are TRBV4-1 and TRBJ1-4; D unclear. The CDR3 covers 16 residues. Trimming took off 0 bases at V and 4 bases at J, with 12 bases between the two ends. The germline CDR1 and CDR2 sequences are MGHRA and YSYEKL. The CDR3 region has the DNA TGCGCCAGCAGCCAAGATTTGACGGCGATTAATGAAAAACTGTTTTTT. It translates to CASSQDLTAINEKLFF.

V gene TRBV9 combines with J gene TRBJ2-5; 12 bases fit TRBD1. The CDR3 has 15 residues. Trimming took 3 bases from V and 5 from J; bases not matched to a gene: 5. CDR1 and CDR2 from the germline V gene are SGDLS and YYNGEE. The CDR3 DNA reads TGTGCCAGCAGCGCGGGACAGGGGGCAAAGGAGACCCAGTACTTC. Its translation is CASSAGQGAKETQYF. The full variable domain, with the rest looked up from reference TRBV9 and TRBJ2-5, is DSGVTQTPKHLITATGQRVTLRCSPRSGDLSVYWYQQSLDQGLQFLIQYYNGEERAKGNILERFSAQQFPDLHSELNLSSLELGDSALYFCASSAGQGAKETQYFGPGTRLLVL.

The rearrangement joins TRBV19 to TRBJ2-2, with a tentative D call TRBD2 (6 bases). Per the germline V gene, CDR1 is LNHDA and CDR2 is SQIVND (reference sequence). V was clipped by 3 bases and J by 4 bases, with 24 bases between them. This CDR3 region has 19 residues. This chain's CDR3 is CASSMRLEGPREPTGELFF. The CDR3 DNA reads TGTGCCAGTAGTATGAGACTGGAGGGGCCGCGAGAACCCACCGGGGAGCTGTTTTTT.

The V call is TRBV28, the J call TRBJ2-2, with TRBD1 matching over 9 bases. V trimming: 6 bases; J trimming: 0 bases; junction bases outside the gene matches: 5. The CDR3 is made up of 16 amino acids. Germline loops: CDR1 MDHEN, CDR2 SYDVKM. CDR3 region: CASSQDRGANTGELFF. The CDR3 DNA reads TGTGCCAGCAGCCAGGACAGGGGAGCGAACACCGGGGAGCTGTTTTTT.

The gene calls are TRBV5-6 and TRBJ2-7; TRBD2 might be the D (7 bases). Germline assignment: CDR1 SGHDT and CDR2 YYEEEE. The CDR3 is 15 residues long. The V end lost 4 bases, the J end lost 4 bases, and 18 bases lay between the germline ends. The CDR3 spells CASSVGAGVSYEQYF. Here the CDR3 DNA reads TGTGCCAGCAGCGTGGGGGCGGGAGTTTCTTACGAGCAGTACTTC.

The genes are TRBV11-2 and TRBJ2-5; possibly TRBD2 for D (5 bases). The germline V and J ends were trimmed by 4 bases and 5 bases, with 20 bases remaining between them. Germline CDR1 reads SGHAT; CDR2 reads FQNNGV. The CDR3 is 16 residues long. The CDR3 sequence is CASSSTGILAMETQYF. The CDR3 nucleotides read TGTGCCAGCAGCTCAACCGGGATCTTAGCGATGGAGACCCAGTACTTC.

This clone has only one observation. The V call is TRBV5-6, the J call TRBJ2-3; 9 bases agree with TRBD1. The V and J ends lost 7 bases and 6 bases, in that order; junction bases with no gene match: 12. CDR1 is SGHDT and CDR2 is YYEEEE in the germline V gene. This CDR3 comprises 15 residues. This CDR3 is CASASGTGNSDTQYF. The CDR3 DNA sequence: TGTGCCAGCGCGTCTGGGACAGGGAATTCGGATACGCAGTATTTT.

J is TRBJ2-7 and V is TRBV7-9; 7 bases match TRBD2. The length of the CDR3 is 14 residues. The V and J ends lost 3 bases and 2 bases, in that order; junction bases with no gene match: 4. Germline loops: CDR1 SEHNR, CDR2 FQNEAQ (reference sequence). The CDR3 loop reads CASSFKRDPYEQYF. CDR3 DNA sequence: TGTGCCAGCAGCTTTAAGCGGGACCCCTACGAGCAGTACTTC.

The chain carries TRBV28 and TRBJ1-2; a weak D match, TRBD1 (5 bases). The CDR3 contains 15 residues. The germline V gene encodes CDR1 MDHEN and CDR2 SYDVKM. Trimming stripped 10 bases from V and 5 bases from J, with 23 bases between. The CDR3 DNA follows: TGTGCCACCCCCCCGGGGACTCCGGGAGAGTATGGCTACACCTTC. Protein product: CATPPGTPGEYGYTF.

This chain joins TRBV15 and TRBJ2-3; D is unresolved. Trimming shortened V by 4 bases and J by 4 bases, and 15 bases separated the two germline ends. Germline-derived CDR1 and CDR2 are LNHNV and YYDKDF (reference sequence). The CDR3 is 15 amino acids. The CDR3 is CATSNTPRPSDTQYF. CDR3 in DNA: TGTGCCACCAGCAATACCCCCCGCCCGTCAGATACGCAGTATTTT.

This chain connects TRBV11-2 to TRBJ2-7; a possible D gene is TRBD1 (5 bases). Germline V gene data show CDR1 as SGHAT and CDR2 as FQNNGV. The V and J ends lost 2 bases and 2 bases respectively, with 16 bases between them. The CDR3 contains 16 residues. CDR3 in amino acids: CASSLRGPGSTYEQYF. The CDR3 DNA sequence: TGTGCCAGCAGCTTAAGGGGTCCCGGTTCGACCTACGAGCAGTACTTC.

The V and J genes are TRBV30 and TRBJ2-7, with a tentative D call TRBD1 (6 bases). Germline CDR1 and CDR2: GTSNPN and SVGIG (reference sequence). The CDR3 extends over 14 amino acids. With 0 bases removed from V and 0 bases from J, the gap between germline ends came to 9 bases. The CDR3 region is CAWSVRDNSYEQYF. The CDR3, as DNA: TGTGCCTGGAGTGTCCGGGACAACTCCTACGAGCAGTACTTC.

This rearrangement joins TRBV28 to TRBJ2-5, with 8 nucleotides matching TRBD1. CDR3 length equals 14 residues. From germline, CDR1 is MDHEN and CDR2 SYDVKM. J was trimmed by 3 bases and V by 6 bases; bases with no gene match: 6. CDR3 bases: TGTGCCAGCAGCTATGACAGGGGTAAAGAGACCCAGTACTTC. Protein: CASSYDRGKETQYF. Full variable domain (rest looked up from reference TRBV28 and TRBJ2-5): DVKVTQSSRYLVKRTGEKVFLECVQDMDHENMFWYRQDPGLGLRLIYFSYDVKMKEKGDIPEGYSVSREKKERFSLILESASTNQTSMYLCASSYDRGKETQYFGPGTRLLVL.